The 20 T cell receptor beta chains below all came from one sample that was sequenced in a study of shared clonotypes between healthy human individuals. Here immunoSEQ multiplex PCR was the method, and the copy in TCRdb shows in-frame clones only, minus some. The table records 2 million to 2.5 million clones, 85% to 95% of them present only once. What was sequenced was naive CD4+ T cells from PBMCs. The subset here: CD45RA+ positively selected. These receptors all come from a man in his late teens or twenties in good health. Some clones in this sample may be carry-over from other donors' samples.

The chain combines TRBV18 with TRBJ2-7, with D maybe TRBD2 (6 bases). The CDR3 sequence is 13 residues long. Germline assignment: CDR1 KGHSH and CDR2 LQKENI. With 3 bases removed from V and 6 bases from J, the gap between germline ends came to 12 bases. In DNA, the CDR3 is TGTGCCAGCTCACCGTGGGCCGGGAGCGAGCAGTACTTC. Translated, it gives CASSPWAGSEQYF.

Only a few counts were recorded for this clone. Additional DNA sequences in this sample encode the identical CDR3. CDR3: CASSASTDTQYF. The CDR3 bases are TGCGCCAGCAGCGCCTCTACAGATACGCAGTATTTT. The chain combines TRBV5-1 with TRBJ2-3; the D is unclear. Germline CDR1 reads SGHRS; CDR2 reads YFSETQ. The CDR3 sequence is 12 residues long. V lost 4 bases, J lost 3 bases, and 6 bases lay in between.

V usage is TRBV5-6 and J usage is TRBJ2-7, with D perhaps matching TRBD1 (6 bases). Deletions cut 1 base from V and 7 bases from J, with 15 bases between. The CDR3 spans 14 residues. Germline V CDR1 and CDR2: SGHDT, YYEEEE. The CDR3 region is CASSLPGRGLEQYF. In DNA form, the CDR3 reads TGTGCCAGCAGCTTGCCGGGCAGGGGCCTGGAGCAGTACTTC.

This clone was picked up a small number of times. The same CDR3 arises from other DNA sequences in this sample as well. The chain employs TRBV28 and TRBJ1-3; D unresolved. This CDR3 is built from 14 residues. Germline V lookup: CDR1 MDHEN, CDR2 SYDVKM. Trimming removed 3 bases from V and 0 bases from J, with 6 bases in between. The CDR3 sequence is CASSFSYSGNTIYF. CDR3 coding DNA: TGTGCCAGCAGTTTTTCGTACTCTGGAAACACCATATATTTT.

The chain employs TRBV5-4 and TRBJ2-3, with no clear D. This CDR3 comprises 12 residues. Trimming pared 1 base from V and 7 bases from J, leaving 7 bases between. CDR1 is SGHNT, CDR2 YYREEE, per germline (reference sequence). The CDR3 spells CASSLSSNTQYF. The CDR3 nucleotides are TGTGCCAGCAGCTTGTCTTCGAATACGCAGTATTTT.

The chain uses TRBV11-3 and TRBJ2-3; either TRBD1 or TRBD2 may supply D (5 bases each). Per the germline V gene, CDR1 is SGHNT and CDR2 is YENEEA. CDR3 length: 13 amino acids. Trimming cost V 6 bases and J 7 bases, with 14 bases left between them. CDR3 DNA sequence: TGTGCCAGCAGTTCGGGACCTTCCTATACGCAGTATTTT. Protein sequence: CASSSGPSYTQYF. The full variable domain, completed using reference TRBV11-3 and TRBJ2-3, is EAGVVQSPRYKIIEKKQPVAFWCNPISGHNTLYWYLQNLGQGPELLIRYENEEAVDDSQLPKDRFSAERLKGVDSTLKIQPAELGDSAVYLCASSSGPSYTQYFGPGTRLTVL.

CDR3 sequence reads: CASSLSSVRGMNTEAFF. CDR3 sequence (DNA): TGTGCCAGCAGCTTAAGTTCGGTCCGGGGTATGAACACTGAAGCTTTCTTT. V and J are TRBV11-2 and TRBJ1-1; D is ambiguous. CDR3 length equals 17 residues. Germline loops: CDR1 SGHAT, CDR2 FQNNGV. Trimming removed 2 bases from V and 0 bases from J, with 16 bases in between.

The CDR3 nucleotides are TGTGCCAGCAGAAATCATCGGGGAGGGGAGTATGGCTACACCTTC. Its translation is CASRNHRGGEYGYTF. The J gene is TRBJ1-2, the V gene TRBV9; D might be TRBD1 (5 bases). CDR3 length equals 15 residues. The germline V and J ends were trimmed by 5 bases and 5 bases, with 19 bases remaining between them. CDR1 and CDR2 from the germline V gene are SGDLS and YYNGEE.

The V gene is TRBV9, the J gene TRBJ2-2; 7 bases are shared with TRBD1. The trim removed 0 bases at V and 3 bases at J, leaving 2 bases unmatched. CDR3 length: 15 residues. Germline V gene data show CDR1 as SGDLS and CDR2 as YYNGEE. This CDR3 reads CASSVEGADTGELFF. The CDR3 DNA follows: TGTGCCAGCAGCGTAGAGGGGGCGGACACCGGGGAGCTGTTTTTT.

CDR3 loop: CASRVRDRGDEQYF. The CDR3 DNA follows: TGTGCCAGCAGGGTCCGGGACAGGGGCGACGAGCAGTACTTC. The rearrangement joins TRBV6-5 to TRBJ2-7; 10 bases agree with TRBD1. V lost 6 bases to trimming and J lost 5 bases; unmatched junction nucleotides: 7. CDR1 is MNHEY and CDR2 is SVGAGI in the germline V gene. The CDR3 covers 14 residues.

The chain is built from TRBV28 and TRBJ2-2; 7 bases line up with TRBD1. With V trimmed by 2 bases and J by 3 bases, 0 bases remained unmatched. Germline V gene data show CDR1 as MDHEN and CDR2 as SYDVKM. CDR3 size: 14 residues. The CDR3 nucleotides are TGTGCCAGCAGTTTAGGGACAGACACCGGGGAGCTGTTTTTT. This encodes CASSLGTDTGELFF.

The CDR3 nucleotides are TGTGCCAGCAGCTCGACAGAATATAGCAATCAGCCCCAGCATTTT. Translated, it gives CASSSTEYSNQPQHF. The chain is built from TRBV7-9 and TRBJ1-5; maybe TRBD1 (5 bases). The V and J ends lost 4 bases and 0 bases respectively, with 10 bases between them. The length of the CDR3 is 15 residues. CDR1 and CDR2 from the germline V gene are SEHNR and FQNEAQ (reference sequence).

This clone was recorded only once. This chain links TRBV28 with TRBJ2-3; D is unresolved. The V gene lost 7 bases and the J gene lost 4 bases, with 6 bases spanning the gap. This CDR3 comprises 11 residues. The germline V gene has CDR1 MDHEN and CDR2 SYDVKM. The CDR3 bases are TGTGCCAGCACGTCAGCAGATACGCAGTATTTT. Protein: CASTSADTQYF.

This clone was observed once. This rearrangement joins TRBV28 to TRBJ2-7, with 13 bases identical to TRBD2. The CDR3 is made up of 15 amino acids. Germline V lookup: CDR1 MDHEN, CDR2 SYDVKM. J was trimmed by 2 bases and V by 4 bases; bases with no gene match: 2. This chain's CDR3 is CASSWGTSGTYEQYF. The CDR3 region has the DNA TGTGCCAGCAGTTGGGGGACTAGCGGGACCTACGAGCAGTACTTC.

This chain links TRBV4-1 with TRBJ2-2; 7 nucleotides agree with TRBD1. Germline CDR1 and CDR2: MGHRA and YSYEKL. The CDR3 runs 13 residues. The V segment lost 0 bases and the J segment 15 bases; nucleotides outside the gene matches: 7. CDR3 bases: TGCGCCAGCAGCCAAGATTGGGACAGAGTGGTGTTTTTT. This translates into CASSQDWDRVVFF.

This sequence joins TRBV23-1 and TRBJ2-3; 7 bases match TRBD2. TRBV23-1 is given ORF status, its function remaining uncertain. This CDR3 region has 24 residues. With 4 bases clipped from V and 5 bases from J, the junction kept 36 bases outside the gene matches. The CDR3 reads CASSPPRWGATGIPGLADGDTQYF. The CDR3 DNA reads as TGCGCCAGCAGTCCCCCACGGTGGGGAGCCACGGGAATTCCCGGGCTAGCGGATGGAGATACGCAGTATTTT.

This sequence joins TRBV5-1 and TRBJ2-2; D is possibly TRBD2 (6 bases). V was cut by 6 bases and J by 1 base, with 7 bases left in between. The CDR3 is 13 residues long. The germline V gene encodes CDR1 SGHRS and CDR2 YFSETQ. The CDR3 region is CASNGGNTGELFF. DNA for the CDR3: TGCGCCAGCAACGGGGGGAACACCGGGGAGCTGTTTTTT. The whole variable domain, filled in from reference TRBV5-1 and TRBJ2-2, reads KAGVTQTPRYLIKTRGQQVTLSCSPISGHRSVSWYQQTPGQGLQFLFEYFSETQRNKGNFPGRFSGRQFSNSRSEMNVSTLELGDSALYLCASNGGNTGELFFGEGSRLTVL.

As regards this clone: At the DNA level, this CDR3 is encoded by other sequences in the same sample as well. The chain employs TRBV7-9 and TRBJ1-2; the match to TRBD1 covers 7 bases. The germline CDR1 and CDR2 sequences are SEHNR and FQNEAQ (reference sequence). Trimming at V came to 0 bases and at J to 4 bases, leaving 2 bases not matched to a gene. This CDR3 is built from 14 residues. The CDR3 nucleotides are TGTGCCAGCAGCTTAGCGGGACAGATCTATGGCTACACCTTC. This sequence encodes CASSLAGQIYGYTF.

The chain has TRBV25-1 and TRBJ2-1; 8 bases map to TRBD2. Trimming cost V 6 bases and J 10 bases; bases outside gene matches: 5. The CDR3 covers 12 residues. Germline lookup yields CDR1 MGHDK and CDR2 SYGVNS. CDR3 DNA: TGTGCCAGCAGCCGCGTAGCGGGAGAGCAGTTCTTC. This encodes CASSRVAGEQFF.

The chain employs TRBV6-5 and TRBJ2-7, with TRBD1 identical over 7 bases. This CDR3 is built from 15 residues. Germline V gene lookup returns CDR1 MNHEY and CDR2 SVGAGI. The V segment lost 5 bases and the J segment 2 bases; nucleotides outside the gene matches: 9. CDR3 nucleotides: TGTGCCAGCAGTCCTTACGCTACAGGGGCCTACGAGCAGTACTTC. Its protein is CASSPYATGAYEQYF.